These T cell receptor beta chains were read from a single sample in a study of cytomegalovirus exposure and HLA in healthy donors. TCRdb keeps only in-frame clones here, not all; method: immunoSEQ multiplex PCR. Here the sample spans about 210,000 clones, roughly 77% being singletons. Sequences were obtained from PBMCs. These receptors all stem from a male donor in good health and CMV-seropositive. Both conserved end residues are part of each CDR3. The D gene is left open where the match is weak. Clone size is not always given. Where it is, it says once, few, many or a class for expanded clones.

CDR3 DNA,CDR3 protein,J gene,CDR3 length,clone size,V gene,D gene
TGTGCCAGCAGCTTAGTACAGGGGGCGAGATTGGATATCTACGAGCAGTACTTC,CASSLVQGARLDIYEQYF,TRBJ2-7,18,-,TRBV7-2,TRBD1
TGTGCCAGCAGCGGCCGGACAGGGGGCCGGGGGTGGGTTATGGAGACCCAGTACTTC,CASSGRTGGRGWVMETQYF,TRBJ2-5,19,few,TRBV6-4,TRBD1
TGTGCCAGCAGATGGACAGGGTTAGGGGGCACTGAAGCTTTCTTT,CASRWTGLGGTEAFF,TRBJ1-1,15,once,TRBV28,TRBD1
TGCAGTGCTCCCAGGTGGGATGAGCAGTTCTTC,CSAPRWDEQFF,TRBJ2-1,11,-,TRBV20-1,-
TGTGCCAGCTCACCGGGCCTATACAATGAGCAGTTCTTC,CASSPGLYNEQFF,TRBJ2-1,13,-,TRBV18,-
TGTGCCAGCAGCTTGGCTAGCGGCGGTCGGGAGCTGTTTTTT,CASSLASGGRELFF,TRBJ2-2,14,-,TRBV7-3,TRBD2
TGTGCCAGCAGCGTAGCTTCCGGGACTAGTAAGGATCAGTTCTTC,CASSVASGTSKDQFF,TRBJ2-1,15,-,TRBV9,TRBD2
TGTGCCAGCAGCGCGTGGACTAGCGGTTACAATGAGCAGTTCTTC,CASSAWTSGYNEQFF,TRBJ2-1,15,-,TRBV11-2,TRBD2
TGTGCCAGCTACGCGACCGGGGGCTACAATGAGCAGTTCTTC,CASYATGGYNEQFF,TRBJ2-1,14,-,TRBV18,-
TGCGCCAGCAGCTTGGCCTCAGGCGCAGATACGCAGTATTTT,CASSLASGADTQYF,TRBJ2-3,14,-,TRBV5-1,-
TGTGCCAGCAGTGATTGGACAACTAAAGGGAACTATGGCTACACCTTC,CASSDWTTKGNYGYTF,TRBJ1-2,16,-,TRBV25-1,-
TGCGCCAGCAGCTTAACGGACAGGCTCCAAGAGACCCAGTACTTC,CASSLTDRLQETQYF,TRBJ2-5,15,-,TRBV5-1,TRBD1
TGTGCCAGCGGAAATCGAAAGGGGGACACTGAAGCTTTCTTT,CASGNRKGDTEAFF,TRBJ1-1,14,-,TRBV6-8,-
TGTGCCACCAGCAGGACTCTCGGACAGGGAATTGGCTACACCTTC,CATSRTLGQGIGYTF,TRBJ1-2,15,-,TRBV15,TRBD1
TGTGCCAGTAGGGTAGCGGGAATAGATACGCAGTATTTT,CASRVAGIDTQYF,TRBJ2-3,13,few,TRBV19,TRBD2
TGTGCCAGCAGCTTGTCTAGCGGGGGCGGCCAAGAGACCCAGTACTTC,CASSLSSGGGQETQYF,TRBJ2-5,16,-,TRBV7-2,TRBD2
TGTGCCATCCGGAAGGGGGATAACTATGGCTACACCTTC,CAIRKGDNYGYTF,TRBJ1-2,13,-,TRBV27,-
TGCAGCGTTGGATGGGGCCCGCTTCATTACGAGCAGTACTTC,CSVGWGPLHYEQYF,TRBJ2-7,14,few,TRBV29-1,-
TGTGCCAGCAGCCCGCAACGAGACGAGCAGTACTTC,CASSPQRDEQYF,TRBJ2-7,12,-,TRBV7-2,-
TGTGCCAGCAGCTTAGAAGGGGCAAGAACTGAAGCTTTCTTT,CASSLEGARTEAFF,TRBJ1-1,14,-,TRBV7-8,-
TGTGCCAGCAGCGCAAGGCAGACGGCGGGTAGTGAGCAGTTCTTC,CASSARQTAGSEQFF,TRBJ2-1,15,-,TRBV5-6,-
TGTGCCAGCAGAAGAACTAGCGGGGGGAGGACCCAGTACTTC,CASRRTSGGRTQYF,TRBJ2-5,14,-,TRBV6-5,TRBD2
TGTGCCAGCTCACCCGGTATACAGCAAGTATACACTGAAGCTTTCTTT,CASSPGIQQVYTEAFF,TRBJ1-1,16,-,TRBV18,-
TGTGCCAGCAGCCCCGAGGGACAGGGGTTATTCGAGCAGTACTTC,CASSPEGQGLFEQYF,TRBJ2-7,15,-,TRBV5-4,TRBD1
TGTGCCATTGTGCAGGGGGCGAGCGGCTATGGCTACACCTTC,CAIVQGASGYGYTF,TRBJ1-2,14,-,TRBV7-2,TRBD1
TGTGCCAGCAGCTTCCAATCGGCGGGAGACACCATATATTTT,CASSFQSAGDTIYF,TRBJ1-3,14,few,TRBV7-2,-
TGTGCCAGTCAGGGTTGGGAGCAGTTCTTC,CASQGWEQFF,TRBJ2-1,10,-,TRBV11-2,-
TGTGCCAGCAGCGTGAGGGGACAGGGGGCCTCAGATACGCAGTATTTT,CASSVRGQGASDTQYF,TRBJ2-3,16,-,TRBV9,TRBD1
TGTGCCAGCATAGGCGGGGGGGCCTACAATGAGCAGTTCTTC,CASIGGGAYNEQFF,TRBJ2-1,14,-,TRBV28,TRBD2
TGTGCCAGCAGTTCCGCCTACGAGCAGTACTTC,CASSSAYEQYF,TRBJ2-7,11,-,TRBV28,-
TGTGCCAGTAGTATCATCATAAGGGGGCGCGACCAGCCCCAGCATTTT,CASSIIIRGRDQPQHF,TRBJ1-5,16,-,TRBV19,TRBD1
TGTGCCAGCAGTGGGCGACAGGGATTATCTCGGGAGCAGTACTTC,CASSGRQGLSREQYF,TRBJ2-7,15,once,TRBV6-5,TRBD1
TGTGCCAGCAGCGTAAGAGTTTCCGGGGAGCTGTTTTTT,CASSVRVSGELFF,TRBJ2-2,13,-,TRBV9,-
TGTGCCAGCAGCCGTGACAAATCTGGGGCCAACGTCCTGACTTTC,CASSRDKSGANVLTF,TRBJ2-6,15,-,TRBV7-3,-
TGTGCCAGCAGCCCCGAGGGAACAGCGAACACCGGGGAGCTGTTTTTT,CASSPEGTANTGELFF,TRBJ2-2,16,-,TRBV9,-
TGTGCCAGCAGCCCCGGGACTGAGACCTACGAGCAGTACTTC,CASSPGTETYEQYF,TRBJ2-7,14,once,TRBV7-3,-
TGTGCCAGCAGGGAGGGCTCTGGCGGGAGCTCCTACGAGCAGTACTTC,CASREGSGGSSYEQYF,TRBJ2-7,16,-,TRBV2,TRBD2
TGCGCCAGCGATAGGGACAGGGAGACCGGCACAGATACGCAGTATTTT,CASDRDRETGTDTQYF,TRBJ2-3,16,-,TRBV10-2,TRBD1
TGTGCCAGCGTGGGTCTAGCGGGGGGGAAGAACACCGGGGAGCTGTTTTTT,CASVGLAGGKNTGELFF,TRBJ2-2,17,-,TRBV2,TRBD2
TGTGCCAGCAGCTTATTAACTGCTAGCGGGAGGGCCAACTTAGGTGAGCAGTTCTTC,CASSLLTASGRANLGEQFF,TRBJ2-1,19,-,TRBV7-9,TRBD2
TGTGCCAGCAGCCCATTTGACGGGAGCTCCTACAATGAGCAGTTCTTC,CASSPFDGSSYNEQFF,TRBJ2-1,16,-,TRBV7-3,-
TGTGCTAGCAGCTCGCTTCTAGCGGACTACAATGAGCAGTTCTTC,CASSSLLADYNEQFF,TRBJ2-1,15,once,TRBV7-7,TRBD2
TGTGCCAGCAGCCCCGGACAGGGGAGTAGGTATAATTCACCCCTCCACTTT,CASSPGQGSRYNSPLHF,TRBJ1-6,17,-,TRBV7-2,TRBD1
TGCGCCAGCAGCCAAGAACTAGGGGGCGAGGGGGCTTGGCGGCCCCAGCATTTT,CASSQELGGEGAWRPQHF,TRBJ1-5,18,once,TRBV4-3,TRBD1
TGTGCCAGCAGCACGCTAGCGGGAGGCCCCACAGATACGCAGTATTTT,CASSTLAGGPTDTQYF,TRBJ2-3,16,-,TRBV5-5,TRBD2
TGTGCCAGCAGCGTAGGGACAGGAGGCCTCTACGAGCAGTACTTC,CASSVGTGGLYEQYF,TRBJ2-7,15,-,TRBV9,TRBD1
TGTGCCAGCAGCGGAGGAAATACCGGGGGTAACACTGAAGCTTTCTTT,CASSGGNTGGNTEAFF,TRBJ1-1,16,-,TRBV9,-
TGCGCCAGCAGTATTAGGGGGACAGGGGCCTACAATGAGCAGTTCTTC,CASSIRGTGAYNEQFF,TRBJ2-1,16,-,TRBV5-1,TRBD1
TGTGCCAGTAGTGCGTTGACAGGGGCTGGAAACACCATATATTTT,CASSALTGAGNTIYF,TRBJ1-3,15,-,TRBV19,TRBD1
TGTGCCAGCAGTCTTTCAACAGGGTACAATGAGCAGTTCTTC,CASSLSTGYNEQFF,TRBJ2-1,14,few,TRBV6-5,-
TGTGCCAGCAGCTTCTCACAGGGTACAGATACGCAGTATTTT,CASSFSQGTDTQYF,TRBJ2-3,14,-,TRBV9,-
TGTGCCAGCCTACTCGCTGGCACAGATACGCAGTATTTT,CASLLAGTDTQYF,TRBJ2-3,13,-,TRBV19,-
TGTGCCAGCAGCCGGACTCAAGACTATGGCTACACCTTC,CASSRTQDYGYTF,TRBJ1-2,13,-,TRBV14,-
TGTGCCAGCAGCCCGGGACAGGGGGTAGATTCACCCCTCCACTTT,CASSPGQGVDSPLHF,TRBJ1-6,15,-,TRBV5-4,TRBD1
TGTGCCAGCAAGGGCGGACACAATAATTCACCCCTCCACTTT,CASKGGHNNSPLHF,TRBJ1-6,14,-,TRBV27,-
TGTGCCAGCAGCCAAGAGGAGGGAGCAAGCAAAAACATTCAGTACTTC,CASSQEEGASKNIQYF,TRBJ2-4,16,-,TRBV4-2,-
TGTGCCAGCAGCTTAGTGAGGCAGCAGTTCTTC,CASSLVRQQFF,TRBJ2-1,11,-,TRBV7-2,-
TGCGCCAGCAGCCAGGTACTCGGACAGGCTAGGGAAAAACTGTTTTTT,CASSQVLGQAREKLFF,TRBJ1-4,16,-,TRBV4-1,TRBD1
TGTGCCAGCAGTCGATATTCTTCGGCGGGAGGGGGAGAGACCCAGTACTTC,CASSRYSSAGGGETQYF,TRBJ2-5,17,-,TRBV4-2,TRBD2